Sequencing of this TCR beta chain was carried out in a study of blood T cell repertoires in COVID-19. This CDR3 spans 14 amino acids. The germline V gene has CDR1 SGHRS and CDR2 YFSETQ. The V and J ends lost 2 bases and 4 bases respectively, with 12 bases between them. TCRdb's copy holds only in-frame clones and misses some; the assay was immunoSEQ multiplex PCR. The repertoire holds about 200,000 clones, with 75% to 85% as singletons. This sequence originates from a woman between 35 and 50 years old with acute COVID-19. This rearrangement joins TRBV5-1 to TRBJ1-2, with D maybe TRBD1 (5 bases). Sequencing was done on a sample of PBMCs or T cells enriched from blood (not recorded which). The CDR3 nucleotides are TGCGCCAGCAGCTTCCCAGGAGGGGTCTATGGCTACACCTTC. Translation: CASSFPGGVYGYTF.